This TCR beta chain was retrieved from a study of blood T cell repertoires in COVID-19. V dropped 1 base and J dropped 3 bases, with 10 bases sitting between them. The CDR3 covers 15 residues. CDR1 is SGHRS and CDR2 is YFSETQ in the germline V gene. Generated by immunoSEQ multiplex PCR, the TCRdb table keeps only in-frame clones and is missing some. The sample lists around 300,000 clones; 85% were seen once. V and J are TRBV5-1 and TRBJ1-4; possible D gene TRBD1, 6 bases. Sequenced material: peripheral blood. This sequence originates from a human donor in a cohort sampled during active COVID-19. CDR3 in amino acids: CASSLTGLSNEKLFF. DNA of the CDR3: TGCGCCAGCAGCTTGACAGGGTTATCTAATGAAAAACTGTTTTTT.